The next 10 T cell receptor beta chains were all read from a single sample in a study of shared clonotypes between healthy human individuals. Measured with immunoSEQ multiplex PCR; TCRdb has only the in-frame clones, and not every one. The table lists about 2.4 million clones, 90% to 95% of them singletons. Specimen: naive CD4+ T cells from PBMCs. Subset defined: CD45RA+ positively selected. Every receptor here comes from a man in his late teens or twenties in good health. Some clones in this sample may be carry-over from other donors' samples.

The chain recombines TRBV10-3 with TRBJ2-3; 13 bases map to TRBD2. The ends lost 9 bases at V and 0 bases at J; junction bases unmatched: 6. The CDR3 covers 16 residues. Germline assignment: CDR1 ENHRY and CDR2 SYGVKD. The CDR3 DNA follows: TGTGCCATGGGGACTAGCGGGGCCTCTAGCACAGATACGCAGTATTTT. It specifies CAMGTSGASSTDTQYF.

The rearrangement joins TRBV2 to TRBJ2-3, with 8 bases fitting TRBD1. Per germline, CDR1 SNHLY and CDR2 FYNNEI. The J segment lost 1 base and the V segment lost 4 bases, leaving 4 bases of the junction unmatched. The CDR3 loop spans 15 amino acids. The CDR3 reads CASSADREGTDTQYF. The CDR3 region has the DNA TGTGCCAGCAGTGCGGACAGGGAGGGCACAGATACGCAGTATTTT.

V and J are TRBV5-1 and TRBJ1-2; the D is unclear. The CDR3 totals 13 residues. Between the trimmed V and J ends, which lost 0 bases and 8 bases, there was a span of 11 bases. Germline V gene sequence: CDR1 SGHRS, CDR2 YFSETQ. CDR3 coding DNA: TGCGCCAGCAGCTTGGATTCCACCGGAGGCTACACCTTC. Translating gives CASSLDSTGGYTF.

The chain combines TRBV28 with TRBJ1-4, with D tentatively TRBD1 (5 bases). CDR3 length: 16 amino acids. Deletions cut 3 bases from V and 7 bases from J, with 18 bases between. CDR1 is MDHEN, CDR2 SYDVKM, per germline. DNA of the CDR3: TGTGCCAGCAGTTTGGGCGGGGCTCACGGGTTTGAAAAACTGTTTTTT. Residues: CASSLGGAHGFEKLFF.

The chain recombines TRBV4-1 with TRBJ1-2; TRBD1 agrees at 9 bases. CDR1 and CDR2 (germline): MGHRA, YSYEKL. CDR3 length: 15 amino acids. The junction had 2 bases not matched to a gene; V was cut back by 0 bases and J by 3 bases. CDR3 sequence reads: CASSQEDRGDYGYTF. CDR3 coding DNA: TGCGCCAGCAGCCAAGAGGACAGGGGCGACTATGGCTACACCTTC.

The chain carries TRBV9 and TRBJ1-3, with D unresolved. V shed 0 bases and J shed 0 bases, with 10 bases lying between them. CDR1 and CDR2 (germline): SGDLS, YYNGEE. The CDR3 has 16 amino acids. CDR3 amino acids: CASSVATSISGNTIYF. CDR3 in DNA: TGTGCCAGCAGCGTAGCTACGAGTATCTCTGGAAACACCATATATTTT.

Note on this clone: Other DNA sequences in this sample translate to the same CDR3. The chain is built from TRBV18 and TRBJ2-7; the D is unclear. CDR1 KGHSH and CDR2 LQKENI come from the germline V gene. V was cut by 3 bases and J by 0 bases, with 6 bases left in between. This CDR3 has 13 residues. The CDR3 protein is CASSPTASYEQYF. CDR3 DNA: TGTGCCAGCTCACCTACAGCCTCCTACGAGCAGTACTTC.

This chain joins TRBV27 and TRBJ2-5; D is possibly TRBD1 (6 bases). The CDR3 consists of 13 residues. Trimming removed 6 bases from V and 5 bases from J, with 13 bases in between. CDR1 and CDR2 (germline): MNHEY, SMNVEV (reference sequence). The CDR3: CASSKGVWETQYF. CDR3 bases: TGTGCCAGCAGCAAGGGGGTTTGGGAGACCCAGTACTTC.

This clone was observed a single time. Other DNA sequences in this sample translate to the same CDR3. The chain joins TRBV2 to TRBJ2-5; 12 bases align to TRBD2. The V gene's germline CDR1 is SNHLY and CDR2 FYNNEI. The V and J ends lost 3 bases and 4 bases, in that order; junction bases with no gene match: 0. The CDR3 length is 14 residues. CDR3: CASSEGLAGETQYF. The CDR3 coding sequence is TGTGCCAGCAGTGAGGGACTAGCGGGAGAGACCCAGTACTTC.

The V and J genes are TRBV27 and TRBJ2-6, with D hard to call. V lost 3 bases and J lost 0, with 9 bases in between. This CDR3 spans 16 amino acids. Germline CDR1 MNHEY, CDR2 SMNVEV (reference sequence). The CDR3 is CASSFSRSSGANVLTF. The CDR3 DNA is TGTGCCAGCAGTTTCTCCCGCAGCTCTGGGGCCAACGTCCTGACTTTC.